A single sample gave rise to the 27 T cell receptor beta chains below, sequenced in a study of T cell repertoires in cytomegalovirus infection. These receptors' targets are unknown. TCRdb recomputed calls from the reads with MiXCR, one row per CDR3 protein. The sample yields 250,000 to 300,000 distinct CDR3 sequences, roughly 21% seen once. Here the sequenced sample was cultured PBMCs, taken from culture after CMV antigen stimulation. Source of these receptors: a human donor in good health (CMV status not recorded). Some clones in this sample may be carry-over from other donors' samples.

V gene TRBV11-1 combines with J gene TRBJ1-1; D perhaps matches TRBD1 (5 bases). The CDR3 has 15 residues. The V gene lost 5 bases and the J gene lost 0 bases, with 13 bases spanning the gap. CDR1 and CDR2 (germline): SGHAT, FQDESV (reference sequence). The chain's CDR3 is CASSLRGAMNTEAFF. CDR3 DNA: TGTGCCAGCAGCCTAAGGGGAGCCATGAACACTGAAGCTTTCTTT.

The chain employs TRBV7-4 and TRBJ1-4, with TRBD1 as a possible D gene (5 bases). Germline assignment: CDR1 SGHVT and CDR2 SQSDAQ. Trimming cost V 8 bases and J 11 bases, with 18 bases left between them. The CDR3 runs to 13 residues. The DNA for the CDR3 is TGTGCCAGCTCCTCCCCAGGGACGGGTAAACTGTTTTTT. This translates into CASSSPGTGKLFF.

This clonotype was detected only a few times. In DNA form, the CDR3 reads TGTGCCAGCAGCCTCTCCCTTTTGATAGCGGGAAAGGACGAGCAGTACTTC. It yields the protein CASSLSLLIAGKDEQYF. The chain links TRBV6-2 or TRBV6-3 to TRBJ2-7, with 8 bases aligning to TRBD2. CDR1 is MNHEY, CDR2 SVGEGT, per germline. The CDR3 sequence is 17 residues long. Trimming removed 6 bases from V and 5 bases from J; junction bases left unmatched: 18.

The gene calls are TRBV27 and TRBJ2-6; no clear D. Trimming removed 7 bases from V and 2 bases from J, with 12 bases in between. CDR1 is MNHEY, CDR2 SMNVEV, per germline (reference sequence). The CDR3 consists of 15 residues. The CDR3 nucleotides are TGTGCCAGCACCCGTGGGGTTACTGGGGCCAACGTCCTGACTTTC. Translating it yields CASTRGVTGANVLTF.

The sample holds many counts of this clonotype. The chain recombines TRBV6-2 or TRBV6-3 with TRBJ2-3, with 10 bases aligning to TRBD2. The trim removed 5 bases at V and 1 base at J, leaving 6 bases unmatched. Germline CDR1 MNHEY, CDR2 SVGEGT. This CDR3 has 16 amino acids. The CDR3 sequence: CASSGTSALGTDTQYF. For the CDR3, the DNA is TGTGCCAGCAGTGGGACTAGCGCGTTGGGCACAGATACGCAGTATTTT.

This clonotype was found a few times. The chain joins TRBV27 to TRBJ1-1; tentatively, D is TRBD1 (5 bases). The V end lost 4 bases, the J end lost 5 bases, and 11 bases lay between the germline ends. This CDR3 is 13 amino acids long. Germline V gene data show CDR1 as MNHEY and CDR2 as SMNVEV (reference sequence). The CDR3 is CASSWSGRTEAFF. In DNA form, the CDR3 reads TGTGCCAGCAGTTGGTCAGGGAGGACTGAAGCTTTCTTT.

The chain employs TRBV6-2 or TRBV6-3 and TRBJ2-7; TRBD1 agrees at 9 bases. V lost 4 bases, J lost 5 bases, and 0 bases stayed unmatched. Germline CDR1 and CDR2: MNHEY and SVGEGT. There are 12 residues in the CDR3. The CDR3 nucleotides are TGTGCCAGCAGTTGGACAGGGGACGAGCAGTACTTC. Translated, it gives CASSWTGDEQYF.

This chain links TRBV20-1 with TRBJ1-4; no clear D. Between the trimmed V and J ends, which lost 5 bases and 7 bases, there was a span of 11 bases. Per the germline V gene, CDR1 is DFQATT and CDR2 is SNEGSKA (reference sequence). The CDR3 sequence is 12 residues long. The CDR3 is CSAGTQTEKLFF. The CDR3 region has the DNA TGCAGTGCTGGAACACAGACTGAAAAACTGTTTTTT.

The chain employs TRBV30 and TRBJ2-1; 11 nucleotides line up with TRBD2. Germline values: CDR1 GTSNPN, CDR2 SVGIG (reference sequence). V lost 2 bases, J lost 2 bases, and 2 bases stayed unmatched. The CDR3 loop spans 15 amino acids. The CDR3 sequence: CAWSQLAGAYNEQFF. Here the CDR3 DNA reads TGTGCCTGGAGTCAACTAGCGGGGGCCTACAATGAGCAGTTCTTC.

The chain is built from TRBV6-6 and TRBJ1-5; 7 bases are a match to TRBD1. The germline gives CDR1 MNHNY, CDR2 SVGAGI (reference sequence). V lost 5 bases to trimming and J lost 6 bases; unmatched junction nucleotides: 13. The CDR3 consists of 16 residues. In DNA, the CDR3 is TGTGCCAGCAGTAAAGGGGGCCAGGGCCTTCGTCAGCCCCAGCATTTT. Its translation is CASSKGGQGLRQPQHF.

The CDR3 loop is CASSQVRLAALVDGELFF. DNA of the CDR3: TGCGCCAGCAGCCAAGTTAGACTAGCGGCCTTAGTGGACGGGGAGCTGTTTTTT. The chain links TRBV4-3 to TRBJ2-2, with 9 bases that match TRBD2. Germline CDR1 reads LGHNA; CDR2 reads YSLEER. The CDR3 sequence is 18 residues long. With 1 base clipped from V and 7 bases from J, the junction kept 13 bases outside the gene matches.

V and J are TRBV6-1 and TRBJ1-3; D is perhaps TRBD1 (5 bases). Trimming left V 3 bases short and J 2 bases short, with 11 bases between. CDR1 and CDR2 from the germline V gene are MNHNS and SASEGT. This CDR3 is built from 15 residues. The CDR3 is CASSEQGRPGNTIYF. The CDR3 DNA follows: TGTGCCAGCAGTGAGCAGGGTAGACCTGGAAACACCATATATTTT.

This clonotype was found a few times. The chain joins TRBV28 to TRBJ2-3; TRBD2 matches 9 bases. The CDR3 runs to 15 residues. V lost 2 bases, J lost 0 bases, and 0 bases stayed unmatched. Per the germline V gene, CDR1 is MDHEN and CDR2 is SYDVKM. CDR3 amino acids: CASSLLAGSTDTQYF. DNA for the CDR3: TGTGCCAGCAGTTTACTAGCGGGGAGCACAGATACGCAGTATTTT.

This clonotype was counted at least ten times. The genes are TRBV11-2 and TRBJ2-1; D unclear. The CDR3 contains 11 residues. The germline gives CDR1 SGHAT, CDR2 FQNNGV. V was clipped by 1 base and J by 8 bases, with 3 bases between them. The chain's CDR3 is CASSLVDEQFF. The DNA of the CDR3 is TGTGCCAGCAGCTTAGTCGATGAGCAGTTCTTC.

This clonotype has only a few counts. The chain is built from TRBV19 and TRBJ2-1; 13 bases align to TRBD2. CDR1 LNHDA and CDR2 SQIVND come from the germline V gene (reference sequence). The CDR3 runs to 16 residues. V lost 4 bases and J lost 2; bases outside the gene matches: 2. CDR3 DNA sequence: TGTGCCAGTAGTAAGGGGACTAGCGGGACCTACAATGAGCAGTTCTTC. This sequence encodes CASSKGTSGTYNEQFF.

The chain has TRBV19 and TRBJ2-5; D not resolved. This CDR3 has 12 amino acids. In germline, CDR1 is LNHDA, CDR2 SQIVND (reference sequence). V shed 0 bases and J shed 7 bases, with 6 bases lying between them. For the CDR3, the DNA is TGTGCCAGTAGTATAGATCCTAGGACCCAGTACTTC. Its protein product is CASSIDPRTQYF.

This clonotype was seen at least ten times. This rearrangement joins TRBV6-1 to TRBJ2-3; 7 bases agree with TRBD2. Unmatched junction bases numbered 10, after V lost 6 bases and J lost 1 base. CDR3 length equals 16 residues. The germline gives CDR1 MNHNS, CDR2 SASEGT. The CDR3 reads CASSTTPGGGTDTQYF. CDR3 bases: TGTGCCAGCAGCACTACTCCGGGGGGAGGCACAGATACGCAGTATTTT.

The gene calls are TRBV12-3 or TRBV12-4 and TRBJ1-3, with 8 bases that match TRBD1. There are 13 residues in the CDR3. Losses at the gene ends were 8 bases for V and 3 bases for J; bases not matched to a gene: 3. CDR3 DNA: TGTGCCAGCGGAACAGGGGGTGGAAACACCATATATTTT. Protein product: CASGTGGGNTIYF.

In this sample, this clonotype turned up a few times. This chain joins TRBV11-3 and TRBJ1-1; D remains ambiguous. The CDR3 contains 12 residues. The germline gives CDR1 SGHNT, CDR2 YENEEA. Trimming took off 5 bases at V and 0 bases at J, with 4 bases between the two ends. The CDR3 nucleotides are TGTGCCAGCAGCAGGTTGAACACTGAAGCTTTCTTT. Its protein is CASSRLNTEAFF.

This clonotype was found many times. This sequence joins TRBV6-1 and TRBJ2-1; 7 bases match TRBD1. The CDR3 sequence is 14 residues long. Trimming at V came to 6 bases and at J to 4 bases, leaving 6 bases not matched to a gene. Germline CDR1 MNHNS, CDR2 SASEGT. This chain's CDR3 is CASSGTDVYNEQFF. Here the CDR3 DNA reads TGTGCCAGCAGCGGGACAGACGTATACAATGAGCAGTTCTTC.

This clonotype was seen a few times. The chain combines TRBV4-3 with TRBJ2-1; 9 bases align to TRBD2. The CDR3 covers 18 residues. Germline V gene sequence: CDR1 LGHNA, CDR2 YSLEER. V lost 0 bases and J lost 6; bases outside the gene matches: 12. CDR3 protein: CASSQDISVGLATNEQFF. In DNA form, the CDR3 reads TGCGCCAGCAGCCAAGACATATCTGTGGGACTAGCCACCAATGAGCAGTTCTTC.

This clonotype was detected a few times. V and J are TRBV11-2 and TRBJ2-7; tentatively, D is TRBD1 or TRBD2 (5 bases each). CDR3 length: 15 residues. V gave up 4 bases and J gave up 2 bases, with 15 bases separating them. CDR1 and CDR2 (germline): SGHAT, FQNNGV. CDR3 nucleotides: TGTGCCAGCAGCTCTCCGGGACGGCCTGCCTACGAGCAGTACTTC. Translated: CASSSPGRPAYEQYF.

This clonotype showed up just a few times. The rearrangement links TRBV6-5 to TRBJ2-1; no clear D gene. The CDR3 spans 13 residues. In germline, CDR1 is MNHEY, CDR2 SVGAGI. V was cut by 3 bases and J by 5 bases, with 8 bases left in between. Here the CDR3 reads CASSYRRNNEQFF. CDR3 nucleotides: TGTGCCAGCAGTTATAGACGAAACAATGAGCAGTTCTTC.

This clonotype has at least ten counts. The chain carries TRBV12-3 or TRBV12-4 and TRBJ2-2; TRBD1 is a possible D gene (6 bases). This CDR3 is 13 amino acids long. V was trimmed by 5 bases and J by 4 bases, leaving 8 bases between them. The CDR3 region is CASSRGFTGELFF. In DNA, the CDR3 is TGTGCCAGCAGTAGGGGGTTCACCGGGGAGCTGTTTTTT.

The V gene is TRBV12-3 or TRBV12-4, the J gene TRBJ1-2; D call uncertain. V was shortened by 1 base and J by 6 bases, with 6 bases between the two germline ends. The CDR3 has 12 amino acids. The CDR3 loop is CASSLGVDGYTF. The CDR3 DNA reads TGTGCCAGCAGTTTAGGGGTTGATGGCTACACCTTC.

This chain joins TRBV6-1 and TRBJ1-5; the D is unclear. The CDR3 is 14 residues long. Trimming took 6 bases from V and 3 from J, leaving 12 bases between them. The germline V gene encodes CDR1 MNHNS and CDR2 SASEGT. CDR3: CASSRQLSNQPQHF. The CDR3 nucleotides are TGTGCCAGCAGCCGACAACTCTCCAATCAGCCCCAGCATTTT.

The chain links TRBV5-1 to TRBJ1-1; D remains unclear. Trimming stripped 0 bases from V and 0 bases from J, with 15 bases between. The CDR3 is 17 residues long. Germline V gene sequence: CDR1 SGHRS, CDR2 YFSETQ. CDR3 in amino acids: CASSLVVSTEVNTEAFF. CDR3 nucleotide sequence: TGCGCCAGCAGCTTGGTCGTGAGTACGGAAGTGAACACTGAAGCTTTCTTT.